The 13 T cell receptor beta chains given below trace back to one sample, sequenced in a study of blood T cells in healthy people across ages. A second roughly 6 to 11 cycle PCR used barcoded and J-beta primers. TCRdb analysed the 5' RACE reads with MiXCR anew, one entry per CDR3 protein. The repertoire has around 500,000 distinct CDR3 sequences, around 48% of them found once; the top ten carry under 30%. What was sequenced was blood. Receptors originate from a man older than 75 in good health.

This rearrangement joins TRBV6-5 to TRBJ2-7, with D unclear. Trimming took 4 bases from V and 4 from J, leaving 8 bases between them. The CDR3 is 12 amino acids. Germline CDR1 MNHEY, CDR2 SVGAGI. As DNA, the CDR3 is TGTGCCAGCAGTTCTTCTAGGTACGAGCAGTACTTC. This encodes CASSSSRYEQYF.

Here the CDR3 reads CASSLIAGNPDTQYF. As DNA, the CDR3 is TGTGCCAGCAGCTTAATAGCGGGAAACCCGGATACGCAGTATTTT. This rearrangement joins TRBV7-2 to TRBJ2-3; TRBD2 matches at 8 bases. The trim removed 2 bases at V and 6 bases at J, leaving 7 bases unmatched. CDR3 length: 15 amino acids. Germline V gene sequence: CDR1 SGHTA, CDR2 FQGNSA.

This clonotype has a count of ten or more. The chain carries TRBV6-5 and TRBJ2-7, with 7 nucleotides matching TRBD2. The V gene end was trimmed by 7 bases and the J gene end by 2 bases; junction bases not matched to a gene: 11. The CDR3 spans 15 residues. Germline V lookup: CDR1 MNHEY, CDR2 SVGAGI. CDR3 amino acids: CASTLRASGAYEQYF. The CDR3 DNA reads TGTGCCAGCACCCTCCGGGCTAGCGGCGCCTACGAGCAGTACTTC.

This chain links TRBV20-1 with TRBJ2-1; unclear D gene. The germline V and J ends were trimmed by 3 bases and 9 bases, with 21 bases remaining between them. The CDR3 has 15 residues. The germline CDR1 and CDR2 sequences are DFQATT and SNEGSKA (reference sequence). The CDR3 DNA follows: TGCAGTGCTAGGAGGAGTAGTGGGCAATCCGGTGAGCAGTTCTTC. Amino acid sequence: CSARRSSGQSGEQFF.

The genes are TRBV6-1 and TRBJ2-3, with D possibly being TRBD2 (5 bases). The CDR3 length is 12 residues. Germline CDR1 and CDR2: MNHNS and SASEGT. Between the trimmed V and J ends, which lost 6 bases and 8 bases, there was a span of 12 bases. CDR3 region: CASRFSEGTQYF. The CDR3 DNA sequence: TGTGCCAGCAGATTTAGCGAGGGTACGCAGTATTTT.

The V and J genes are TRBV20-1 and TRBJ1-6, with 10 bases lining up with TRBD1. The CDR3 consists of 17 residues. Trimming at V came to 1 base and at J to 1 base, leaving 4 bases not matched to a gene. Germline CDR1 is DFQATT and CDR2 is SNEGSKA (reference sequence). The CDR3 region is CSARARQGASYNSPLHF. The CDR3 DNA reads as TGCAGTGCTAGAGCTAGACAGGGGGCATCCTATAATTCACCCCTCCACTTT.

The CDR3 coding sequence is TGTGCCAGCAGCCAATGGGACGGCAACTCCTACAATGAGCAGTTCTTC. Its protein is CASSQWDGNSYNEQFF. V gene TRBV3-1 combines with J gene TRBJ2-1; the D gene could be TRBD1 or TRBD2 (5 bases each). V was trimmed by 2 bases and J by 0 bases, leaving 11 bases between them. CDR3 size: 16 residues. Germline-derived CDR1 and CDR2 are LGHDT and YNNKEL (reference sequence).

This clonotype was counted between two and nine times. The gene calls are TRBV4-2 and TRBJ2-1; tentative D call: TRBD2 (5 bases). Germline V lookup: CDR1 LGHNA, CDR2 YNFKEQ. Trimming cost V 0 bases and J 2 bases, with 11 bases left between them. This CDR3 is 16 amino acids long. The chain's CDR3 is CASSQDGERPYNEQFF. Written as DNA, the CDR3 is TGTGCCAGCAGCCAAGACGGGGAACGTCCCTACAATGAGCAGTTCTTC.

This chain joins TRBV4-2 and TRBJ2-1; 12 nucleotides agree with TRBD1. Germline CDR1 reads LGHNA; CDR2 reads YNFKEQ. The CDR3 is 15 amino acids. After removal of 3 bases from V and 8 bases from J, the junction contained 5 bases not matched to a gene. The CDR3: CASSQGQGALDEQFF. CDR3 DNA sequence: TGTGCCAGCAGCCAGGGACAGGGGGCTTTAGATGAGCAGTTCTTC.

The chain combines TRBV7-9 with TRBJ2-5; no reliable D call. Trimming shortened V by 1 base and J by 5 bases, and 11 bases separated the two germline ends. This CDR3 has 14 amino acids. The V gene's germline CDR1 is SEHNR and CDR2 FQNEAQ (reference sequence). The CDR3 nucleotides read TGTGCCAGCAGCTTAGTCTTAAGTTCGGAGACCCAGTACTTC. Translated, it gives CASSLVLSSETQYF. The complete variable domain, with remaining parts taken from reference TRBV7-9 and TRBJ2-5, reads DTGVSQNPRHKITKRGQNVTFRCDPISEHNRLYWYRQTLGQGPEFLTYFQNEAQLEKSRLLSDRFSAERPKGSFSTLEIQRTEQGDSAMYLCASSLVLSSETQYFGPGTRLLVL.

The CDR3 nucleotides are TGTGCCAGCAGCCTTACGGACAGCCGTGAGCAGTTCTTC. Protein product: CASSLTDSREQFF. The genes are TRBV7-6 and TRBJ2-1; maybe TRBD1 (6 bases). With 5 bases removed from V and 9 bases from J, the gap between germline ends came to 14 bases. Germline CDR1 and CDR2: SGHVS and FNYEAQ. The length of the CDR3 is 13 residues.

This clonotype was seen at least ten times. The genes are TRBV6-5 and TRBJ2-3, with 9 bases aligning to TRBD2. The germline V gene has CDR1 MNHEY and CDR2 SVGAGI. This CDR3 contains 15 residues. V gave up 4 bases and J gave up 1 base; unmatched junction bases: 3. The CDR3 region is CASSFRTSGTDTQYF. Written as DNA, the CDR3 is TGTGCCAGCAGTTTCCGGACTAGCGGCACAGATACGCAGTATTTT.

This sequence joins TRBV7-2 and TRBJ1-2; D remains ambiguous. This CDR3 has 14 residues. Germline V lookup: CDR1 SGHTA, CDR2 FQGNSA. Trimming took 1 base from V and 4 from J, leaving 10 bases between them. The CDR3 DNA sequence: TGTGCCAGCAGCTTAGTCGGGCGGGGCTATGGCTACACCTTC. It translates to CASSLVGRGYGYTF.